The T cell receptor (beta chain) under discussion was sequenced for a study of T cells in Graves' hyperthyroidism and ophthalmopathy. This clonotype was recorded a few times. It was considered stable Graves' hyperthyroidism when ophthalmopathy did not progress within 18 months. The CDR3 is 13 amino acids. V was clipped by 7 bases and J by 3 bases; unmatched bases: 9. CDR1 is DFQATT, CDR2 SNEGSKA, per germline (reference sequence). TCR beta CDR3 sequences were amplified from RNA transcripts. A first-round RT-PCR of the TCR CDR3 used the HTBI primer set. One entry per CDR3 protein results from TCRdb running MiXCR on the multiplex PCR reads. The sample lists around 600,000 distinct CDR3 sequences, 15% to 19% occurring once.

This clonotype originated in a woman aged 30 to 39 with Graves' hyperthyroidism. The material sequenced was blood. The gene calls are TRBV20-1 and TRBJ2-7, with 7 bases matching TRBD1. The CDR3 nucleotides read TGCAGTGGACACAGGGGTGGATTCTACGAGCAGTACTTC. Its protein is CSGHRGGFYEQYF.